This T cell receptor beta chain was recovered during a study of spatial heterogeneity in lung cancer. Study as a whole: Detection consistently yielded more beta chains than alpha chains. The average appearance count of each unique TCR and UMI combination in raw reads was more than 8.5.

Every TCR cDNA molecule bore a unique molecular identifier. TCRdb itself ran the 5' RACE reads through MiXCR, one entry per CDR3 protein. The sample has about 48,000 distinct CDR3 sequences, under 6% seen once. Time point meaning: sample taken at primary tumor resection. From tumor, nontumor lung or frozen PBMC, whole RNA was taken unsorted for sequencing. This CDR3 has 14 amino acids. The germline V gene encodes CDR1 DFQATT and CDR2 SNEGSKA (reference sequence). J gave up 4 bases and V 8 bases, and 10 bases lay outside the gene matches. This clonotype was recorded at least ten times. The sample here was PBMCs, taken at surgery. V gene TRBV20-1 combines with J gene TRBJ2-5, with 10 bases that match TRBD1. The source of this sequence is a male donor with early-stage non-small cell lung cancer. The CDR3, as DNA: TGCAGTCCCTCTACCGGACAGGGGGGAGAGACCCAGTACTTC. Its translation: CSPSTGQGGETQYF.